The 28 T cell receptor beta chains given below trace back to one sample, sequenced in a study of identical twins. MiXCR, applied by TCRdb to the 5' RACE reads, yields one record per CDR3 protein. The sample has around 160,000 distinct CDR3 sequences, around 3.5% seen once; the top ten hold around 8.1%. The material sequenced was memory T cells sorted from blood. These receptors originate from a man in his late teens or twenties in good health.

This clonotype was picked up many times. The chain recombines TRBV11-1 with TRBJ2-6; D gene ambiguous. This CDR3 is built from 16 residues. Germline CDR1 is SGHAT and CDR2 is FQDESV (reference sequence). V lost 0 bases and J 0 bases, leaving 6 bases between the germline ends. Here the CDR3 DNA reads TGTGCCAGCAGCTTAGCGCGGATCTCTGGGGCCAACGTCCTGACTTTC. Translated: CASSLARISGANVLTF.

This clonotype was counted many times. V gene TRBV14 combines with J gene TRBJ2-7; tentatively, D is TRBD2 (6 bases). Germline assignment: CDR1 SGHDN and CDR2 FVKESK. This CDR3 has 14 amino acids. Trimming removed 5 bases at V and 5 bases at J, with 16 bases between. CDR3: CASSFGRRAHEQYF. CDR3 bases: TGTGCCAGCAGCTTCGGTCGGAGGGCCCACGAGCAGTACTTC.

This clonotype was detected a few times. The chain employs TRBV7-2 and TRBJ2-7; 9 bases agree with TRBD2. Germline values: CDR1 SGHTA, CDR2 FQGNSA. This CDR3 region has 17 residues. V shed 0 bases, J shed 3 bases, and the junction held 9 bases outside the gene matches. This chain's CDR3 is CASSLALGSGSLYEQYF. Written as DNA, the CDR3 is TGTGCCAGCAGCTTAGCGTTAGGTAGCGGGAGTCTCTACGAGCAGTACTTC. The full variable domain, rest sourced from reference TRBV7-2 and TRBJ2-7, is GAGVSQSPSNKVTEKGKDVELRCDPISGHTALYWYRQSLGQGLEFLIYFQGNSAPDKSGLPSDRFSAERTGGSVSTLTIQRTQQEDSAVYLCASSLALGSGSLYEQYFGPGTRLTVT.

The DNA for the CDR3 is TGTGCCAGCAGTTTCAATAGCAATCAGCCCCAGCATTTT. Translating it yields CASSFNSNQPQHF. The chain has TRBV27 and TRBJ1-5; D unresolved. This CDR3 is 13 amino acids long. The germline V and J ends were trimmed by 3 bases and 0 bases, with 3 bases remaining between them. Germline CDR1 is MNHEY and CDR2 is SMNVEV (reference sequence).

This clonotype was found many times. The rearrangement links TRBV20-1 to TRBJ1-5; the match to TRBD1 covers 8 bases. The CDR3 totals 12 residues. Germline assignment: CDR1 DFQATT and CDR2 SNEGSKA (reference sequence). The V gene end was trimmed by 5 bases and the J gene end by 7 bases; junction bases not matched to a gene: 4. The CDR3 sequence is CSADRGDQPQHF. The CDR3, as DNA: TGCAGTGCTGACAGGGGTGACCAGCCCCAGCATTTT.

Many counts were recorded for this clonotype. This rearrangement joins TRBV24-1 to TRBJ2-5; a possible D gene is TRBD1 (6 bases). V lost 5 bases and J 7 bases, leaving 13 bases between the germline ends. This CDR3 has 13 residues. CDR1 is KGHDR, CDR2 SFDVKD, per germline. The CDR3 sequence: CATSGAGVATQYF. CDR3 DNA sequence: TGTGCCACCAGTGGGGCAGGGGTGGCGACCCAGTACTTC.

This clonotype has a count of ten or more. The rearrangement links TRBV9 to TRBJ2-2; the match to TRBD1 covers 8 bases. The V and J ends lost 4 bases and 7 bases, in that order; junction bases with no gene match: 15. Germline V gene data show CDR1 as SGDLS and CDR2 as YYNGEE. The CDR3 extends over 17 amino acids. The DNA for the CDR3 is TGTGCCAGCAGCCCTCGTCCACATCGCGACAGGGGCGGGGAGCTGTTTTTT. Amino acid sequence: CASSPRPHRDRGGELFF.

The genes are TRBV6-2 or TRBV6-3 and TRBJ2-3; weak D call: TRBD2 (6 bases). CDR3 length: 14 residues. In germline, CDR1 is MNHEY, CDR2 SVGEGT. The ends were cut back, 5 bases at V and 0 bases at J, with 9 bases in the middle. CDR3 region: CASSRGTSTDTQYF. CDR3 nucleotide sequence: TGTGCCAGCAGTCGCGGGACTAGCACAGATACGCAGTATTTT.

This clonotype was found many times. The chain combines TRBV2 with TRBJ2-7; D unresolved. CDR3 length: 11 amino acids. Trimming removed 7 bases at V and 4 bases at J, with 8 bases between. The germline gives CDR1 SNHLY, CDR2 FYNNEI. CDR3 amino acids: CASTSEYEQYF. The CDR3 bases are TGTGCCAGCACGAGTGAATACGAGCAGTACTTC.

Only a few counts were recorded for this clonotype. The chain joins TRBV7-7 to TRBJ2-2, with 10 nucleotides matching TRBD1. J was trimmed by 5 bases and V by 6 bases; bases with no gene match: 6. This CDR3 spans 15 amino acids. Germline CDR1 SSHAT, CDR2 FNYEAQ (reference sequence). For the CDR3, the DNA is TGTGCCAGCAGGCCGGGACAGGGGAATACCGGGGAGCTGTTTTTT. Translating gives CASRPGQGNTGELFF.

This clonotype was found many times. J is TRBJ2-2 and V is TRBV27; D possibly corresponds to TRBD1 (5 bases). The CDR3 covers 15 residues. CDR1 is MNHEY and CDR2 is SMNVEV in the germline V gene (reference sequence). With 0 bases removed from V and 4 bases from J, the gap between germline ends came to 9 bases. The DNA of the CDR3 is TGTGCCAGCAGTTTATCGATTCAGGGCACCGGGGAGCTGTTTTTT. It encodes CASSLSIQGTGELFF.

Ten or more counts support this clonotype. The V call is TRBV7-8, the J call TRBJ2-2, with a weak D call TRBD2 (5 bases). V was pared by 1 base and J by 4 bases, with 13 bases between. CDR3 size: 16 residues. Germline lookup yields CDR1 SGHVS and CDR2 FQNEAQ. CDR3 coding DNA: TGTGCCAGCAGCTTAGGAGCGGTCCGGGGCACCGGGGAGCTGTTTTTT. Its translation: CASSLGAVRGTGELFF. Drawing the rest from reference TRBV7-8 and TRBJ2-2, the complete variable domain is GAGVSQSPRYKVAKRGQDVALRCDPISGHVSLFWYQQALGQGPEFLTYFQNEAQLDKSGLPSDRFFAERPEGSVSTLKIQRTQQEDSAVYLCASSLGAVRGTGELFFGEGSRLTVL.

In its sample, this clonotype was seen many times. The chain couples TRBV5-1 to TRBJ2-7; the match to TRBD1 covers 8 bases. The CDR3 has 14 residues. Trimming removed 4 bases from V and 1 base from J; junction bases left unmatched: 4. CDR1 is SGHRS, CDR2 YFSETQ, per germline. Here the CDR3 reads CASSNGQGSYEQYF. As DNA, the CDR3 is TGCGCCAGCAGCAACGGACAGGGATCCTACGAGCAGTACTTC.

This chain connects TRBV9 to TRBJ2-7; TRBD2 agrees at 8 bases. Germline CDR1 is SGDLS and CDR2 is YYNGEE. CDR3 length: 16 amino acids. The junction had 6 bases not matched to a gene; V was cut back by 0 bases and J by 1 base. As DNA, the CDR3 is TGTGCCAGCAGCGTAGATCCAAGCGGGAGATCCTACGAGCAGTACTTC. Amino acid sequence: CASSVDPSGRSYEQYF.

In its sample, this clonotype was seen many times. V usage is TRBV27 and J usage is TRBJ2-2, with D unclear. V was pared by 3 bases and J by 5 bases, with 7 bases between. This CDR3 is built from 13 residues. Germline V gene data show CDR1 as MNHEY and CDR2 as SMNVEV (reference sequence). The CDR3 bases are TGTGCCAGCAGTTTGTCCCTAACCGGGGAGCTGTTTTTT. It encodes CASSLSLTGELFF.

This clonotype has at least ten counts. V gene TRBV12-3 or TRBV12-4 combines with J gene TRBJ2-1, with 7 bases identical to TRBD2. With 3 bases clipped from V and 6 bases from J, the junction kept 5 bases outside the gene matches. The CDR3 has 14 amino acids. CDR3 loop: CASSFAGRVNEQFF. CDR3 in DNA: TGTGCCAGCAGTTTTGCAGGGAGGGTCAATGAGCAGTTCTTC.

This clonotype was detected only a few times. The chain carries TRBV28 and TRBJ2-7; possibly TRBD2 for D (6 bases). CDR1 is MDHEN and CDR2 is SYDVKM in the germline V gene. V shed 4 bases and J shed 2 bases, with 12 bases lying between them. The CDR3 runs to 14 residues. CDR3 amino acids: CASSSVTGAYEQYF. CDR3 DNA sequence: TGTGCCAGCAGTTCAGTCACGGGGGCCTACGAGCAGTACTTC. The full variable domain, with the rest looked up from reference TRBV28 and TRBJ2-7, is DVKVTQSSRYLVKRTGEKVFLECVQDMDHENMFWYRQDPGLGLRLIYFSYDVKMKEKGDIPEGYSVSREKKERFSLILESASTNQTSMYLCASSSVTGAYEQYFGPGTRLTVT.

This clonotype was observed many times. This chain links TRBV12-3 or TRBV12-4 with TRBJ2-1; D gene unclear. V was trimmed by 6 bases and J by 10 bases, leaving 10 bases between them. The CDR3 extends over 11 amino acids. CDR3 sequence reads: CASRLSEEQFF. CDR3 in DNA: TGTGCCAGCAGATTAAGTGAGGAGCAGTTCTTC.

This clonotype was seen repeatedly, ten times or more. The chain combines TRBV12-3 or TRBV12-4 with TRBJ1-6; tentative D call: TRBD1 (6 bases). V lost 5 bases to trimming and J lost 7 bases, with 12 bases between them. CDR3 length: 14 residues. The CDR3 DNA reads TGTGCCAGCAGTCTTACAGGGCTAAATTCACCCCTCCACTTT. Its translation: CASSLTGLNSPLHF.

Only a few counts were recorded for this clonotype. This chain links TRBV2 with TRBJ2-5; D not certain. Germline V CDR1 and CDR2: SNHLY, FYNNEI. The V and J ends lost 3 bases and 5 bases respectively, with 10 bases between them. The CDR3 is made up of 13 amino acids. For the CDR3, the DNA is TGTGCCAGCAGTGATCCCCCTCTCGAGACCCAGTACTTC. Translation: CASSDPPLETQYF.

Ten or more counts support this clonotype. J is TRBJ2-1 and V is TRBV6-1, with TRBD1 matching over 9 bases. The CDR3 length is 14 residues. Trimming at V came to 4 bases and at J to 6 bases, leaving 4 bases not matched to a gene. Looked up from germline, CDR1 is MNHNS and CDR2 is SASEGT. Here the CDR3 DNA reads TGTGCCAGCAGTGGCGGGACAGGGATCAATGAGCAGTTCTTC. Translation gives CASSGGTGINEQFF.

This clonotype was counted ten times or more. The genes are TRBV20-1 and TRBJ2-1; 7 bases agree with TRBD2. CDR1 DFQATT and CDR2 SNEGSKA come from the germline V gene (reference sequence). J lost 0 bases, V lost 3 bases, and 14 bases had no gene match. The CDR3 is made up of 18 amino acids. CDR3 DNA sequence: TGCAGTGCTAGTCTCGGAAGCGGGAAATTCTTCTCCTACAATGAGCAGTTCTTC. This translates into CSASLGSGKFFSYNEQFF.

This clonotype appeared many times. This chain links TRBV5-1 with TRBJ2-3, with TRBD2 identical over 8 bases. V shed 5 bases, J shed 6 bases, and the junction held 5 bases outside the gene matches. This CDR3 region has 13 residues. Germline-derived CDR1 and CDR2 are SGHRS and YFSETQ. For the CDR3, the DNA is TGCGCCAGCAGAGAAGCTAGCGGGGATACGCAGTATTTT. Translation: CASREASGDTQYF.

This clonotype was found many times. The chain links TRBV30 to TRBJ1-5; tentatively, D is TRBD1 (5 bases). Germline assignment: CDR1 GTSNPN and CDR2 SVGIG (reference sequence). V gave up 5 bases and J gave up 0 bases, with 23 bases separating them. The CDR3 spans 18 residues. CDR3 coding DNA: TGTGCCTGGTCCTTTCCGGGACTCCCGCCCCATAGCAATCAGCCCCAGCATTTT. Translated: CAWSFPGLPPHSNQPQHF.

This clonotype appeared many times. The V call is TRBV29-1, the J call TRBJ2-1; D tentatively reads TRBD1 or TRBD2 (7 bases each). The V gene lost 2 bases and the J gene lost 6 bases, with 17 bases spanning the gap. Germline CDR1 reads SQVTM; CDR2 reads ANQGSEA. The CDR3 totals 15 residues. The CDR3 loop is CSVEPSQGGANEQFF. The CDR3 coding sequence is TGCAGCGTTGAACCAAGTCAGGGGGGGGCCAATGAGCAGTTCTTC.

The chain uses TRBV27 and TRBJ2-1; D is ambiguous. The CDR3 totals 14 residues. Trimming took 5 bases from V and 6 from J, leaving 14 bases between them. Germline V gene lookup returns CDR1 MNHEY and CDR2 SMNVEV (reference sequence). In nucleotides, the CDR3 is TGTGCCAGCAGTCCGAGAGGCCTGTCCAATGAGCAGTTCTTC. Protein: CASSPRGLSNEQFF.

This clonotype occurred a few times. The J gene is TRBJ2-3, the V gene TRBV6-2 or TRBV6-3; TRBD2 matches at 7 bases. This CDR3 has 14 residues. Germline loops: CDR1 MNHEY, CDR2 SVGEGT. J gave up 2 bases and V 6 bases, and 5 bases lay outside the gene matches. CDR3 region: CASRGLAATDTQYF. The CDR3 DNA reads TGTGCCAGCAGAGGGCTAGCGGCCACAGATACGCAGTATTTT.

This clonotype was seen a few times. The CDR3 DNA is TGCGCCAGCAGCCAAGAATTACGGAATGAGCAGTACTTC. This codes for CASSQELRNEQYF. The chain recombines TRBV4-3 with TRBJ2-7; no firm D call. The germline V gene encodes CDR1 LGHNA and CDR2 YSLEER. The CDR3 is made up of 13 amino acids. V was cut by 0 bases and J by 7 bases, with 10 bases left in between.